Presented here are 30 T cell receptor beta chains from one specimen sequenced in a study of blood T cell repertoires in COVID-19. This table comes from immunoSEQ multiplex PCR, and its TCRdb copy is limited to in-frame clones, with some not included. Here the sample spans roughly 70,000 clones, around 81% being singletons. The specimen was peripheral blood. The receptors stem from a woman aged 55-70 years with acute or convalescent COVID-19.

This clone showed up many times. The chain joins TRBV10-1 to TRBJ1-4, with 11 nucleotides matching TRBD1. This CDR3 is built from 17 residues. V lost 7 bases and J lost 2; bases outside the gene matches: 9. Germline CDR1 WNHNN, CDR2 SYGVQD (reference sequence). In DNA form, the CDR3 reads TGCGCCAGCACCAGGGGGGACAGGGGGAGGACTAATGAAAAACTGTTTTTT. It encodes CASTRGDRGRTNEKLFF.

The chain couples TRBV6-5 to TRBJ1-1; no definite D call. V lost 1 base to trimming and J lost 5 bases, with 14 bases between them. Germline CDR1 MNHEY, CDR2 SVGAGI. CDR3 length: 15 amino acids. The CDR3 loop is CASSYLEPGRTEAFF. CDR3 in DNA: TGTGCCAGCAGTTACTTGGAGCCGGGTCGAACTGAAGCTTTCTTT.

This clone was recorded only once. The chain combines TRBV5-1 with TRBJ1-3; D gene uncertain. Per germline, CDR1 SGHRS and CDR2 YFSETQ. With 2 bases removed from V and 2 bases from J, the gap between germline ends came to 8 bases. The CDR3 consists of 14 residues. Written as DNA, the CDR3 is TGCGCCAGCAGCTTAACGGGAACTGGAAACACCATATATTTT. It yields the protein CASSLTGTGNTIYF.

This clone was picked up one time. The rearrangement links TRBV5-5 to TRBJ2-3; a weak D match, TRBD2 (6 bases). This CDR3 region has 15 residues. Trimming took off 0 bases at V and 5 bases at J, with 13 bases between the two ends. CDR1 is SGHKS and CDR2 is YYEKEE in the germline V gene (reference sequence). In DNA, the CDR3 is TGTGCCAGCAGCTTGGTCGGGGGAAGGGTAGATACGCAGTATTTT. It encodes CASSLVGGRVDTQYF.

The V call is TRBV19, the J call TRBJ1-3; no definite D call. The CDR3 has 11 residues. The V end lost 9 bases, the J end lost 2 bases, and 5 bases lay between the germline ends. Germline V CDR1 and CDR2: LNHDA, SQIVND (reference sequence). The CDR3 here is CARGAGNTIYF. DNA for the CDR3: TGTGCCAGGGGAGCTGGAAACACCATATATTTT.

The chain links TRBV11-2 to TRBJ2-1; the D gene is possibly TRBD1 (7 bases). The V gene lost 4 bases and the J gene lost 4 bases, with 17 bases spanning the gap. Germline V gene lookup returns CDR1 SGHAT and CDR2 FQNNGV. This CDR3 comprises 16 residues. CDR3 region: CASSSDRRGFYNEQFF. The CDR3 coding sequence is TGTGCCAGCAGCTCGGACAGGCGGGGATTTTACAATGAGCAGTTCTTC.

The V and J genes are TRBV6-5 and TRBJ1-2; tentative D call: TRBD1 (5 bases). V was cut by 7 bases and J by 7 bases, with 16 bases left in between. The CDR3 loop spans 13 amino acids. CDR1 MNHEY and CDR2 SVGAGI come from the germline V gene. CDR3 amino acids: CASTISGGAGYTF. The DNA for the CDR3 is TGTGCCAGCACCATCTCCGGAGGGGCTGGCTACACCTTC.

Concerning this clone itself: Distinct nucleotide sequences in the sample also encode this CDR3. This chain links TRBV3-1 (or the pseudogene TRBV3-2) with TRBJ1-1; D perhaps matches TRBD1 (6 bases). Germline V gives CDR1 LGHDT, CDR2 YNNKEL (reference sequence). CDR3 size: 14 residues. V gave up 1 base and J gave up 4 bases, with 10 bases separating them. CDR3 bases: TGTGCCAGCAGCCAAGCTGGGGGCAGCACTGAAGCTTTCTTT. Encoded protein: CASSQAGGSTEAFF.

This clone was seen just once. The chain carries TRBV6-1 and TRBJ1-2; D unresolved. This CDR3 region has 13 residues. V was trimmed by 2 bases and J by 8 bases, leaving 12 bases between them. Germline values: CDR1 MNHNS, CDR2 SASEGT. The DNA of the CDR3 is TGTGCCAGCAGTGAATCCCCAGGCGCCGGCTACACCTTC. This sequence encodes CASSESPGAGYTF.

This chain joins TRBV4-1 and TRBJ2-1; TRBD1 agrees at 9 bases. V trimming: 9 bases; J trimming: 2 bases; junction bases outside the gene matches: 5. Germline lookup yields CDR1 MGHRA and CDR2 YSYEKL. This CDR3 is 14 amino acids long. CDR3 region: CASKTGGTYNEQFF. Written as DNA, the CDR3 is TGCGCCAGTAAGACAGGGGGGACCTACAATGAGCAGTTCTTC.

The CDR3 loop is CASSYSTPGGNSPLHF. CDR3 coding DNA: TGTGCCAGCAGTTACTCGACCCCGGGAGGGAATTCACCCCTCCACTTT. The V call is TRBV6-5, the J call TRBJ1-6; D gene unclear. The CDR3 runs 16 residues. Trimming removed 0 bases at V and 7 bases at J, with 13 bases between. The V gene's germline CDR1 is MNHEY and CDR2 SVGAGI.

The chain employs TRBV2 and TRBJ1-1; D possibly corresponds to TRBD1 (6 bases). Trimming took 6 bases from V and 1 from J, leaving 15 bases between them. CDR1 and CDR2 (germline): SNHLY, FYNNEI. The CDR3 loop spans 15 amino acids. CDR3 nucleotides: TGTGCCAGCAGAAACGGACAGTTATCGAACACTGAAGCTTTCTTT. It translates to CASRNGQLSNTEAFF.

This clone was seen only a few times. The chain links TRBV3-1 (or the pseudogene TRBV3-2) to TRBJ2-4; weak D call: TRBD2 (6 bases). This CDR3 comprises 16 residues. Trimming left V 1 base short and J 12 bases short, with 22 bases between. Germline CDR1 and CDR2: LGHDT and YNNKEL (reference sequence). The CDR3 DNA sequence: TGTGCCAGCAGCCAAGCGGGGACTCCCACAAGAAGGGATCAGTACTTC. Translating it yields CASSQAGTPTRRDQYF.

The genes are TRBV6-5 and TRBJ1-2, with D perhaps matching TRBD1 (5 bases). Trimming cost V 6 bases and J 4 bases, with 15 bases left between them. The CDR3 is 14 amino acids. Germline CDR1 MNHEY, CDR2 SVGAGI. In DNA form, the CDR3 reads TGTGCCAGCAGGCCTGACCAGGGATCCTATGGCTACACCTTC. This translates into CASRPDQGSYGYTF.

The J gene is TRBJ2-5, the V gene TRBV7-9; D not certain. V was clipped by 7 bases and J by 1 base, with 7 bases between them. The CDR3 totals 12 residues. CDR1 and CDR2 from the germline V gene are SEHNR and FQNEAQ (reference sequence). CDR3 in DNA: TGTGCCAGCACCCTGTCCCAAGAGACCCAGTACTTC. This encodes CASTLSQETQYF.

This clone was recorded once. The gene calls are TRBV6-6 and TRBJ1-5; D perhaps matches TRBD1 (6 bases). The germline V and J ends were trimmed by 6 bases and 2 bases, with 8 bases remaining between them. This CDR3 region has 13 residues. The V gene's germline CDR1 is MNHNY and CDR2 SVGAGI (reference sequence). The CDR3 here is CASRSGGNQPQHF. DNA of the CDR3: TGTGCCAGCAGGTCAGGGGGCAATCAGCCCCAGCATTTT.

CDR3 sequence (DNA): TGCAGCGGAATCCGGAATTTGGGGAGTGAAGCTTTCTTT. This sequence encodes CSGIRNLGSEAFF. The V gene is TRBV29-1, the J gene TRBJ1-1; the D is unclear. This CDR3 contains 13 residues. Trimming shortened V by 7 bases and J by 7 bases, and 19 bases separated the two germline ends. Germline-derived CDR1 and CDR2 are SQVTM and ANQGSEA. Looking up the rest from reference TRBV29-1 and TRBJ1-1 gives the full variable domain: SAVISQKPSRDICQRGTSLTIQCQVDSQVTMMFWYRQQPGQSLTLIATANQGSEATYESGFVIDKFPISRPNLTFSTLTVSNMSPEDSSIYLCSGIRNLGSEAFFGQGTRLTVV.

The DNA of the CDR3 is TGTGCCAGCAGCCAACTAGCGGGGGGCTACGAGCAGTACTTC. This codes for CASSQLAGGYEQYF. V usage is TRBV11-2 and J usage is TRBJ2-7; 12 nucleotides align to TRBD2. The CDR3 contains 14 residues. V lost 5 bases, J lost 3 bases, and 2 bases stayed unmatched. The germline CDR1 and CDR2 sequences are SGHAT and FQNNGV.

The chain couples TRBV10-1 to TRBJ2-2; TRBD1 matches 8 bases. The V gene's germline CDR1 is WNHNN and CDR2 SYGVQD (reference sequence). The CDR3 extends over 15 amino acids. J was trimmed by 6 bases and V by 4 bases; bases with no gene match: 7. CDR3 coding DNA: TGCGCCAGCAGTGTTACACAGGGGGTGTCCGGGGAGCTGTTTTTT. It specifies CASSVTQGVSGELFF.

DNA of the CDR3: TGTGCCAGCTCACCGCCGGGACGGAGGGTTGGCCACGAGCAGTACTTC. It encodes CASSPPGRRVGHEQYF. The chain combines TRBV18 with TRBJ2-7; a possible D gene is TRBD2 (6 bases). This CDR3 is 16 amino acids long. Germline values: CDR1 KGHSH, CDR2 LQKENI. Trimming stripped 3 bases from V and 5 bases from J, with 20 bases between. Full variable domain (rest looked up from reference TRBV18 and TRBJ2-7): NAGVMQNPRHLVRRRGQEARLRCSPMKGHSHVYWYRQLPEEGLKFMVYLQKENIIDESGMPKERFSAEFPKEGPSILRIQQVVRGDSAAYFCASSPPGRRVGHEQYFGPGTRLTVT.

CDR3 sequence (DNA): TGTGCCAGCAGCGAGACTAGCGGGGGGGCCTACGAGCAGTACTTC. Translating it yields CASSETSGGAYEQYF. This chain connects TRBV7-2 to TRBJ2-7; 14 nucleotides match TRBD2. Trimming cost V 5 bases and J 2 bases; bases outside gene matches: 2. Germline assignment: CDR1 SGHTA and CDR2 FQGNSA. This CDR3 has 15 amino acids.

This clone has a single count. The chain recombines TRBV11-3 with TRBJ2-1; TRBD2 matches at 8 bases. Looked up from germline, CDR1 is SGHNT and CDR2 is YENEEA. The CDR3 has 15 residues. J gave up 5 bases and V 0 bases, and 3 bases lay outside the gene matches. CDR3 residues: CASSLELAGNNEQFF. The CDR3 nucleotides are TGTGCCAGCAGCTTAGAATTAGCGGGGAACAATGAGCAGTTCTTC.

The chain has TRBV6-5 and TRBJ1-2; 11 bases map to TRBD1. V lost 5 bases and J lost 8; bases outside the gene matches: 10. Germline assignment: CDR1 MNHEY and CDR2 SVGAGI. The CDR3 length is 15 residues. The CDR3 nucleotides read TGTGCCAGCAGTAGTACGGGACAGGGGGATCCGGGCTACACCTTC. Translating gives CASSSTGQGDPGYTF.

V usage is TRBV7-9 and J usage is TRBJ2-7, with 7 bases matching TRBD1. Germline CDR1 and CDR2: SEHNR and FQNEAQ (reference sequence). J lost 0 bases, V lost 4 bases, and 9 bases had no gene match. This CDR3 region has 16 residues. CDR3 residues: CASSSGLGTVSYEQYF. The DNA for the CDR3 is TGTGCCAGCAGCTCGGGCCTCGGGACAGTCTCCTACGAGCAGTACTTC.

V is TRBV7-2 and J is TRBJ2-7, with D tentatively TRBD1 (5 bases). Deletions cut 1 base from V and 2 bases from J, with 12 bases between. Per the germline V gene, CDR1 is SGHTA and CDR2 is FQGNSA. The CDR3 contains 15 residues. CDR3 loop: CASSLVVTEPYEQYF. The CDR3 nucleotides read TGTGCCAGCAGCTTAGTAGTGACAGAACCCTACGAGCAGTACTTC.

The V call is TRBV6-5, the J call TRBJ1-4, with TRBD1 as a possible D gene (5 bases). In germline, CDR1 is MNHEY, CDR2 SVGAGI. V lost 0 bases, J lost 4 bases, and 6 bases lay in between. CDR3 size: 14 residues. The CDR3 reads CASSYSGGNEKLFF. In DNA, the CDR3 is TGTGCCAGCAGTTACTCGGGGGGTAATGAAAAACTGTTTTTT.

This chain links TRBV7-5 with TRBJ1-6; TRBD1 is the table's D call, not checked against the DNA. TRBV7-5 is a pseudogene locus. The CDR3 is made up of 14 amino acids. Here the CDR3 DNA reads TGTGTCAGAAGCTTGACCAGGGGTGAGTCACCCCTCCACTTT. Translation gives CVRSLTRGESPLHF.

The chain links TRBV18 to TRBJ2-2; maybe TRBD1 (6 bases). The CDR3 is made up of 15 amino acids. CDR1 is KGHSH, CDR2 LQKENI, per germline. V shed 4 bases and J shed 5 bases, with 14 bases lying between them. This chain's CDR3 is CASSLRTGLTGELFF. The CDR3 DNA sequence: TGTGCCAGCTCACTGAGAACAGGGTTGACCGGGGAGCTGTTTTTT.

The CDR3 DNA reads as TGTGCCAGCAGCGTACAGGGGCGGGCCGACTATGGCTACACCTTC. As protein: CASSVQGRADYGYTF. The chain uses TRBV9 and TRBJ1-2; D is perhaps TRBD1 (6 bases). Germline loops: CDR1 SGDLS, CDR2 YYNGEE. The V and J ends lost 1 base and 3 bases respectively, with 13 bases between them. The CDR3 runs 15 residues.

The chain links TRBV7-2 to TRBJ1-3, with D possibly being TRBD1 (6 bases). Germline V CDR1 and CDR2: SGHTA, FQGNSA. The CDR3 is 16 residues long. Trimming pared 0 bases from V and 4 bases from J, leaving 13 bases between. CDR3 nucleotides: TGTGCCAGCAGCTTAGCGCCGGGGGGCCTAGGAAACACCATATATTTT. It specifies CASSLAPGGLGNTIYF.